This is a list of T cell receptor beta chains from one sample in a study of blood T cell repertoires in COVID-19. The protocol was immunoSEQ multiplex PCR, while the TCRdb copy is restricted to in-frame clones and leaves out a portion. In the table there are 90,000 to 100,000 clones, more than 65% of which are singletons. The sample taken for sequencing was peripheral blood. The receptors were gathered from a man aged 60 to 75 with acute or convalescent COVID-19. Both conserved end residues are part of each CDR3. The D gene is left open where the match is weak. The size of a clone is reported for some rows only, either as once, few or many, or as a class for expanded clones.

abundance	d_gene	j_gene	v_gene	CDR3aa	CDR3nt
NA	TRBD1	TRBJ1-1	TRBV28	CASSLAGGIEAFF	TGTGCCAGCAGTTTAGCAGGGGGCATTGAAGCTTTCTTT
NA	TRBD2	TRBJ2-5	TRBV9	CASSASGTTGETQYF	TGTGCCAGCAGCGCCAGCGGGACCACGGGGGAGACCCAGTACTTC
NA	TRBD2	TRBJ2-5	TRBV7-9	CASFGGARETQYF	TGTGCCAGCTTCGGGGGGGCTCGGGAGACCCAGTACTTC
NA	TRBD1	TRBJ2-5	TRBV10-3	CAISDVGTGKQETQYF	TGTGCCATCAGCGACGTAGGGACAGGGAAGCAAGAGACCCAGTACTTC
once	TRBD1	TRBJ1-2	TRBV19	CASRGPYYGYTF	TGTGCCTCAAGGGGGCCATACTATGGCTACACCTTC
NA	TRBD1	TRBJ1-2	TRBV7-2	CASSLGSGTGYGYTF	TGTGCCAGCAGCTTAGGGAGCGGGACAGGGTATGGCTACACCTTC
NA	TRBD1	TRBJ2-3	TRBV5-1	CASSYKTTGMVDTQYF	TGCGCCAGCAGCTATAAAACGACAGGGATGGTGGATACGCAGTATTTT
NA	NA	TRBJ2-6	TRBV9	CASSPTGYPGANVLTF	TGTGCCAGCAGCCCGACAGGTTACCCTGGGGCCAACGTCCTGACTTTC
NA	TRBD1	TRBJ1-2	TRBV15	CATSLGRARGNYGYTF	TGTGCCACCAGCCTCGGCCGGGCCAGGGGGAACTATGGCTACACCTTC
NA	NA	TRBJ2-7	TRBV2	CASSAGFSVSEQYF	TGTGCCAGCAGTGCAGGGTTCTCTGTCTCCGAGCAGTACTTC